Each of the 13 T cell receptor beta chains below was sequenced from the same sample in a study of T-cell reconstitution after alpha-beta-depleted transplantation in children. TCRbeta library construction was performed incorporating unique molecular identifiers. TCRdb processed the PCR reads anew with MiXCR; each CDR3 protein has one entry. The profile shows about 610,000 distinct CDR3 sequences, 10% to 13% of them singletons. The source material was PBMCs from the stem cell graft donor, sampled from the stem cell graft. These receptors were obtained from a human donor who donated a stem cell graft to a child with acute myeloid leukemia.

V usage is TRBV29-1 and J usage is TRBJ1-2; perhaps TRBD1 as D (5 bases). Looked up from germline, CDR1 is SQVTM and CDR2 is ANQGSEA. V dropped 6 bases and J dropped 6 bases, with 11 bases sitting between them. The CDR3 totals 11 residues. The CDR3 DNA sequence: TGCAGCGTCCTGACAGACGATGGCTACACCTTC. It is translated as CSVLTDDGYTF. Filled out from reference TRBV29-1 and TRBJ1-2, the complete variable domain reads SAVISQKPSRDICQRGTSLTIQCQVDSQVTMMFWYRQQPGQSLTLIATANQGSEATYESGFVIDKFPISRPNLTFSTLTVSNMSPEDSSIYLCSVLTDDGYTFGSGTRLTVV.

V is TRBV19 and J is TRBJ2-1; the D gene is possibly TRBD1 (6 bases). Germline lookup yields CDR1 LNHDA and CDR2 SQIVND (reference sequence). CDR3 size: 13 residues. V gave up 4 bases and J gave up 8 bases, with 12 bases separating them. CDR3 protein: CASSTQGRDEQFF. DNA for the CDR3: TGTGCCAGTAGTACGCAGGGGCGCGATGAGCAGTTCTTC. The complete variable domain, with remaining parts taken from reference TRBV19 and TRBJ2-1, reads DGGITQSPKYLFRKEGQNVTLSCEQNLNHDAMYWYRQDPGQGLRLIYYSQIVNDFQKGDIAEGYSVSREKKESFPLTVTSAQKNPTAFYLCASSTQGRDEQFFGPGTRLTVL.

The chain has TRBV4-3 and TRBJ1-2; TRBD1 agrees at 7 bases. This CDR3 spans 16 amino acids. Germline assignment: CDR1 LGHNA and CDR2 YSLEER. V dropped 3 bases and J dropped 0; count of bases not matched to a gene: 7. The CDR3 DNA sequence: TGCGCCAGCAGCCAGAGCCAGGGGGTTGCTAACTATGGCTACACCTTC. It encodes CASSQSQGVANYGYTF.

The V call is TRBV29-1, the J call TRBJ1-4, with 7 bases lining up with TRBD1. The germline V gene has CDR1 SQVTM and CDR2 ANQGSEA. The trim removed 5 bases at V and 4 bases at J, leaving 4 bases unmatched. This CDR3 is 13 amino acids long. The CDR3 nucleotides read TGCAGCGTTAGGGGGCCTGGTAATGAAAAACTGTTTTTT. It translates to CSVRGPGNEKLFF. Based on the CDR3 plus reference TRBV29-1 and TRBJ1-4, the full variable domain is SAVISQKPSRDICQRGTSLTIQCQVDSQVTMMFWYRQQPGQSLTLIATANQGSEATYESGFVIDKFPISRPNLTFSTLTVSNMSPEDSSIYLCSVRGPGNEKLFFGSGTQLSVL.

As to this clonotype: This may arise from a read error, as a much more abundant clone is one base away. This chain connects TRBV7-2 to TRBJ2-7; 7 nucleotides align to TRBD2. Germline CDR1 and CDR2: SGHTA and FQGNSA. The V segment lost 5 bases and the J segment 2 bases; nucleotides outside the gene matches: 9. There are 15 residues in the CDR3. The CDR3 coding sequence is TGTGCCAGCAGCATAAGCGGGATAAGCGCCTACGAGCAGTACTTC. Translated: CASSISGISAYEQYF.

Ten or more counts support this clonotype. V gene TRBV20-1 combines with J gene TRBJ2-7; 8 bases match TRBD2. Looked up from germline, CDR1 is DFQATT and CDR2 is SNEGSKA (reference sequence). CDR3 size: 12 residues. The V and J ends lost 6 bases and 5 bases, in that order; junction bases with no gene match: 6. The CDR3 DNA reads TGCAGTGCCCCAGCGGGAGTAAACGAGCAGTACTTC. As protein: CSAPAGVNEQYF.

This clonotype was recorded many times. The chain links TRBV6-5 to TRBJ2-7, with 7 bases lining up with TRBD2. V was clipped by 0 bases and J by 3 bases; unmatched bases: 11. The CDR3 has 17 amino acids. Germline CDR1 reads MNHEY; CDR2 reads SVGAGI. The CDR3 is CASSYSGSRTGGYEQYF. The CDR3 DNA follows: TGTGCCAGCAGTTACTCGGGCTCAAGGACGGGGGGCTACGAGCAGTACTTC.

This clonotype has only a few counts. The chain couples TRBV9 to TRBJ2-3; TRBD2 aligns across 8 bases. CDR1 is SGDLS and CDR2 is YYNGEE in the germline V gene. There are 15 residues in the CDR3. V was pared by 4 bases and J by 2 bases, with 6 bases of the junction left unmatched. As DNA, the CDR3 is TGTGCCAGCAGCTTCATAGCGGGACCCACAGATACGCAGTATTTT. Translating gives CASSFIAGPTDTQYF.

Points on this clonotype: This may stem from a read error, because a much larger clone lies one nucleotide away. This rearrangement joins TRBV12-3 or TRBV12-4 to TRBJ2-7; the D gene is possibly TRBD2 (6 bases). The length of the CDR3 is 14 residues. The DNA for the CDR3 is TGTGCCAGCAGAGCGGGCCTAGGAAGATACGAGCAGTGCTTC. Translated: CASRAGLGRYEQCF.

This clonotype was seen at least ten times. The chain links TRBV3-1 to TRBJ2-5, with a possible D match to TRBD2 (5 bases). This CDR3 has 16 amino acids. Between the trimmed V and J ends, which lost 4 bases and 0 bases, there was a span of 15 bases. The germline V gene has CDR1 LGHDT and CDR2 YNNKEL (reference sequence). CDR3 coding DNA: TGTGCCAGCAGCCCCACGGGCGGGCGGTACCAAGAGACCCAGTACTTC. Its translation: CASSPTGGRYQETQYF.

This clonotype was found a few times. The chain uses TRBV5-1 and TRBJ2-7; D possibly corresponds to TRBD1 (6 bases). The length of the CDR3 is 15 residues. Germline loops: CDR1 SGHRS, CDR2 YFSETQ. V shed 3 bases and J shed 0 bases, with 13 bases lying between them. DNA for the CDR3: TGCGCCAGCAGCTCCAGACAGGCGATCTCCTACGAGCAGTACTTC. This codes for CASSSRQAISYEQYF.

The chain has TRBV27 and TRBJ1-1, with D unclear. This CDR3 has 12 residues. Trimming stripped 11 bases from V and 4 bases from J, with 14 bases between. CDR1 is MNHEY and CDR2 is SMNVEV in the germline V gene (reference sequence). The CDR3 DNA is TGTGCCCCCTGGGTCGCAGGCACTGAAGCTTTCTTT. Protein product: CAPWVAGTEAFF.

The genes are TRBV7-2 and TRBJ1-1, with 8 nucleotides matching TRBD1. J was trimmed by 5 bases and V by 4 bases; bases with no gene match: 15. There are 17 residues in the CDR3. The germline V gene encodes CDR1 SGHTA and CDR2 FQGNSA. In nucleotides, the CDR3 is TGTGCCAGCAGCTCACCCAAGGGACAGGCCTCGGTAACTGAAGCTTTCTTT. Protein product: CASSSPKGQASVTEAFF.